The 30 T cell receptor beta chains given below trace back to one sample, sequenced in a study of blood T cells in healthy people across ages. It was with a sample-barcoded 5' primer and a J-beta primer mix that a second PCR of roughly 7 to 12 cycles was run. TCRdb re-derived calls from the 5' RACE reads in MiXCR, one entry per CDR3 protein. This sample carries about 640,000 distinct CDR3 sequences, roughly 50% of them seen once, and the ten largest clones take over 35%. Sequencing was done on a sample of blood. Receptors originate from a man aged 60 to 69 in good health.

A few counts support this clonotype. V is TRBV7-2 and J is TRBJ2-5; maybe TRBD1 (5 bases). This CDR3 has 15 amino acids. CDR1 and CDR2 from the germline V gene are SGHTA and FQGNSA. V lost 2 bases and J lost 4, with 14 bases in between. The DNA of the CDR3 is TGTGCCAGCAGCTTATTGACAGATCACCGAGAGACCCAGTACTTC. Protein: CASSLLTDHRETQYF.

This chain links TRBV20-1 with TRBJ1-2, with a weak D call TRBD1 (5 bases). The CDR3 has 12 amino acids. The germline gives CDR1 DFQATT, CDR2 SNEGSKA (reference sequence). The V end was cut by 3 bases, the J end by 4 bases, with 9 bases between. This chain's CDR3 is CSARKQAYGYTF. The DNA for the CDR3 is TGCAGTGCTAGGAAACAGGCCTATGGCTACACCTTC.

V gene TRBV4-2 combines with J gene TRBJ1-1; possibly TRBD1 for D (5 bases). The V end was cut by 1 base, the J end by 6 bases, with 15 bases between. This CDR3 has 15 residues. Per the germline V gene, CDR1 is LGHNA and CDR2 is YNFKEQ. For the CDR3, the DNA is TGTGCCAGCAGCCAAGGGGTCGGCGGGGGAGCTGAAGCTTTCTTT. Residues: CASSQGVGGGAEAFF.

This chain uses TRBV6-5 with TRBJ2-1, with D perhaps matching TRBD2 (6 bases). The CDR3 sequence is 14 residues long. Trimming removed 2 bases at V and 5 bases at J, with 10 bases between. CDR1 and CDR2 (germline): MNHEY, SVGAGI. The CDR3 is CASSYGGGHNEQFF. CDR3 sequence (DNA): TGTGCCAGCAGTTACGGAGGAGGGCACAATGAGCAGTTCTTC.

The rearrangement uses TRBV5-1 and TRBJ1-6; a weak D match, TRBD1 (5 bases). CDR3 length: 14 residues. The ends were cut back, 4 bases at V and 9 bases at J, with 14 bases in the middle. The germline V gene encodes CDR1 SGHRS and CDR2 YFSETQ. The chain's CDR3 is CASSPTVDRSPLHF. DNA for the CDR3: TGCGCCAGCAGCCCGACAGTTGACCGTTCACCCCTCCACTTT.

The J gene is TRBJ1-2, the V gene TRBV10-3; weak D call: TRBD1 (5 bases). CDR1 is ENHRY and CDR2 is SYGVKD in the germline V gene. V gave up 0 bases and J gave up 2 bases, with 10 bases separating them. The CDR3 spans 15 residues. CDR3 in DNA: TGTGCCATCAGTGAGTCGATTAGGACAAACTATGGCTACACCTTC. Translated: CAISESIRTNYGYTF.

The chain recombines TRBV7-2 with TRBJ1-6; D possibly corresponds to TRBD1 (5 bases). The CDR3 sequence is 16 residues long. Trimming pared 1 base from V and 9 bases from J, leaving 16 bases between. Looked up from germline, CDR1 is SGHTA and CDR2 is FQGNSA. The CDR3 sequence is CASSLDRGLGGSPLHF. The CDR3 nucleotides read TGTGCCAGCAGCTTAGATAGGGGCCTAGGCGGTTCACCCCTCCACTTT. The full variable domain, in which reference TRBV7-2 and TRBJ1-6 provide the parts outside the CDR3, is GAGVSQSPSNKVTEKGKDVELRCDPISGHTALYWYRQSLGQGLEFLIYFQGNSAPDKSGLPSDRFSAERTGGSVSTLTIQRTQQEDSAVYLCASSLDRGLGGSPLHFGNGTRLTVT.

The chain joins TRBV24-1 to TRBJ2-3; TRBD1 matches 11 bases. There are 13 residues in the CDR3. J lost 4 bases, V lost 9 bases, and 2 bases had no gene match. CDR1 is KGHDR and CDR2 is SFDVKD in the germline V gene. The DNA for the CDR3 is TGTGCCACCGGACAGGGGGCGTCAGATACGCAGTATTTT. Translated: CATGQGASDTQYF.

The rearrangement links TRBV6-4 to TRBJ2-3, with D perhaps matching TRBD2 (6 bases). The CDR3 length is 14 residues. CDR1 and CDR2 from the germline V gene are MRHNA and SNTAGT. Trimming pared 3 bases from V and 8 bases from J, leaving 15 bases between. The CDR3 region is CASSDGGGSGTQYF. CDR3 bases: TGTGCCAGCAGTGATGGAGGAGGGTCTGGTACGCAGTATTTT.

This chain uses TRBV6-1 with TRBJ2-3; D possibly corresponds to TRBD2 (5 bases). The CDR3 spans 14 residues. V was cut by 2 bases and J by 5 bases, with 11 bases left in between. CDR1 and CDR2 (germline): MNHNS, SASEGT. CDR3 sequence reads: CASSEFYAGDTQYF. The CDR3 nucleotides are TGTGCCAGCAGTGAATTCTATGCGGGAGATACGCAGTATTTT.

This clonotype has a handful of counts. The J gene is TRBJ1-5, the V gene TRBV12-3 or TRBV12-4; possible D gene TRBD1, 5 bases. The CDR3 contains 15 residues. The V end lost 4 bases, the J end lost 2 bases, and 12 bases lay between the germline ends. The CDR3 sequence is CASSSTGRGNQPQHF. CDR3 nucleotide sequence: TGTGCCAGCAGTTCTACGGGACGGGGCAATCAGCCCCAGCATTTT.

The CDR3, as DNA: TGCAGTGCTAGCCCGGAGGGGTTGGGCTCACCCCTCCACTTT. Amino acids: CSASPEGLGSPLHF. The chain employs TRBV20-1 and TRBJ1-6; the D gene is possibly TRBD1 (5 bases). This CDR3 has 14 residues. Germline V CDR1 and CDR2: DFQATT, SNEGSKA (reference sequence). Between the trimmed V and J ends, which lost 3 bases and 10 bases, there was a span of 16 bases.

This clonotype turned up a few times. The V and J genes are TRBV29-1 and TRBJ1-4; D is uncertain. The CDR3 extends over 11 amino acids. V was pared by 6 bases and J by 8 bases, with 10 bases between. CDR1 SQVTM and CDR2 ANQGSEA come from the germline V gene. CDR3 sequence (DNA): TGCAGCGTACAAATCGGGGAAAAACTGTTTTTT. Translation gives CSVQIGEKLFF.

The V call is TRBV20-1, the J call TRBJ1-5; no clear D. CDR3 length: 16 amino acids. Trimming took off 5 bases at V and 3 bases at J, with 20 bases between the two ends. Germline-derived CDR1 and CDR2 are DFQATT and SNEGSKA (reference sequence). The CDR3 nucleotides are TGCAGTGCTGGTGATTGGCAGGCGGATCCCAATCAGCCCCAGCATTTT. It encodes CSAGDWQADPNQPQHF.

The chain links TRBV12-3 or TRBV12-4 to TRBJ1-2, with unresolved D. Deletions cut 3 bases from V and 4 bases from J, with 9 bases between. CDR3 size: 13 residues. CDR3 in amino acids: CASSFMGSYGYTF. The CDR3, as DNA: TGTGCCAGCAGTTTTATGGGATCCTATGGCTACACCTTC.

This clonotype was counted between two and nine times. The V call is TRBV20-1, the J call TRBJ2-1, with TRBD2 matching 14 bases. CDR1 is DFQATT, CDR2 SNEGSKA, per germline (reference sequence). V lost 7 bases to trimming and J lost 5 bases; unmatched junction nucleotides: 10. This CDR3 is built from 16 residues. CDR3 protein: CSVLPGLAGENNEQFF. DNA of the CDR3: TGCAGTGTCCTACCGGGACTAGCGGGGGAGAACAATGAGCAGTTCTTC.

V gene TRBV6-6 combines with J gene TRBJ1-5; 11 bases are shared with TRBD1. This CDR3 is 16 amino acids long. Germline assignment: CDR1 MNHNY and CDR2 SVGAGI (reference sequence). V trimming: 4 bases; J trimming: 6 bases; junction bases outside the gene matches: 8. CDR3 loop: CASSSSGTGGGQPQHF. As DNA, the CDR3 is TGTGCCAGCAGTTCCTCCGGGACAGGGGGAGGTCAGCCCCAGCATTTT.

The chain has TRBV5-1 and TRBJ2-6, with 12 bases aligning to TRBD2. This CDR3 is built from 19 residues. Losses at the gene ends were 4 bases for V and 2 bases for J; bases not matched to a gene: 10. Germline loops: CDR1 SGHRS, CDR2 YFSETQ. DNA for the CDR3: TGCGCCAGCAGCCTGCGACAAACTAGCGGGGGGACTGGGGCCAACGTCCTGACTTTC. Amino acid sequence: CASSLRQTSGGTGANVLTF.

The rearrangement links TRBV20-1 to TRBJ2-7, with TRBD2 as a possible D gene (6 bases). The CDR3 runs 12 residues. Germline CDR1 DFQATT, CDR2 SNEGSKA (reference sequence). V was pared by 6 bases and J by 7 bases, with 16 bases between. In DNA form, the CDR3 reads TGCAGTGCAAGGACGGACTACCGGGAGCAGTACTTC. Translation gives CSARTDYREQYF.

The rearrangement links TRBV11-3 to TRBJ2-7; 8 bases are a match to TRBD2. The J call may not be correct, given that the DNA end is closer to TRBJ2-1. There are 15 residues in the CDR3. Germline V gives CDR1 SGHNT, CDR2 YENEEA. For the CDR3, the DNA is TGTGCCAGCAGCTTAGGGGCGGGAGGAACGGATGAGCAGTTCTTC. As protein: CASSLGAGGTDEQFF.

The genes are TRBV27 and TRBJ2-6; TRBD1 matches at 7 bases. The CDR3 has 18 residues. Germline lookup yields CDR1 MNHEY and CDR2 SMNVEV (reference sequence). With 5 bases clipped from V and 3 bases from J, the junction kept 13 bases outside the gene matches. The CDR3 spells CASSPGTAGLGGANVLTF. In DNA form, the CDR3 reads TGTGCCAGCAGTCCCGGGACAGCTGGGCTGGGTGGGGCCAACGTCCTGACTTTC.

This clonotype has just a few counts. CDR3 amino acids: CASSQAGTGGQAYGYTF. Written as DNA, the CDR3 is TGTGCCAGCAGCCAGGCGGGGACAGGAGGGCAAGCCTATGGCTACACCTTC. The genes are TRBV4-2 and TRBJ1-2, with 8 positions matching TRBD1. V was pared by 3 bases and J by 4 bases, with 13 bases of the junction left unmatched. This CDR3 spans 17 amino acids. Per germline, CDR1 LGHNA and CDR2 YNFKEQ.

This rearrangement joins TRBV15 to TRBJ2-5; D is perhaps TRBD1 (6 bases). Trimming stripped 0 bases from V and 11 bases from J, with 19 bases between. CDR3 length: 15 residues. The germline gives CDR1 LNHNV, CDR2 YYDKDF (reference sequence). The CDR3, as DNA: TGTGCCACCAGCAGAGACGGGACAATCTACAATGAGCAGTACTTC. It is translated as CATSRDGTIYNEQYF. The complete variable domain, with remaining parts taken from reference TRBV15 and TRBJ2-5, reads DAMVIQNPRYQVTQFGKPVTLSCSQTLNHNVMYWYQQKSSQAPKLLFHYYDKDFNNEADTPDNFQSRRPNTSFCFLDIRSPGLGDTAMYLCATSRDGTIYNEQYFGPGTRLLVL.

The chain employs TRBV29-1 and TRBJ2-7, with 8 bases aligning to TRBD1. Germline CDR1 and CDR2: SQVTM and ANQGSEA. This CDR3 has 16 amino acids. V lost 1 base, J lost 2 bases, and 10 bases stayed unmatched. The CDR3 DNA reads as TGCAGCGTTGAAGGGGACCGGGACAGGCCTACCTACGAGCAGTACTTC. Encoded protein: CSVEGDRDRPTYEQYF.

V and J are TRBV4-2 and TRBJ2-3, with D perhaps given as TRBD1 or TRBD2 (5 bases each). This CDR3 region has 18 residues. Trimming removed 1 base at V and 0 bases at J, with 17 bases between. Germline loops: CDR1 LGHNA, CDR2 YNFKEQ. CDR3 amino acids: CASSQVRRSGTSTDTQYF. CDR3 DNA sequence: TGTGCCAGCAGCCAAGTTCGTAGATCAGGGACCAGCACAGATACGCAGTATTTT.

The CDR3 DNA reads as TGTGCCAGCAACCGACAGGGGGTCCCTGAAGCTTTCTTT. Translating gives CASNRQGVPEAFF. V and J are TRBV3-1 and TRBJ1-1; 9 bases agree with TRBD1. Germline assignment: CDR1 LGHDT and CDR2 YNNKEL (reference sequence). V gave up 7 bases and J gave up 6 bases; unmatched junction bases: 6. The CDR3 contains 13 residues.

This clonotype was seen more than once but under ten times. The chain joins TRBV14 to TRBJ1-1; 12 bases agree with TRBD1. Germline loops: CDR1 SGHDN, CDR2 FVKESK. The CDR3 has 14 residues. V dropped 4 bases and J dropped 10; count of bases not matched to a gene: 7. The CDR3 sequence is CASSRDPGQGAAFF. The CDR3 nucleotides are TGTGCCAGCAGCCGCGATCCGGGACAGGGGGCAGCTTTCTTT.

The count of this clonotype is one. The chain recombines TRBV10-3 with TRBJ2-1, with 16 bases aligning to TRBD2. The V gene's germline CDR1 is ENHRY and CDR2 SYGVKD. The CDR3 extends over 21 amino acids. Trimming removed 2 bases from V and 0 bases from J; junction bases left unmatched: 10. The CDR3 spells CAISEASGTSGGESSYNEQFF. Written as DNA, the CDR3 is TGTGCCATCAGTGAGGCCTCCGGGACTAGCGGGGGGGAGAGCTCCTACAATGAGCAGTTCTTC.

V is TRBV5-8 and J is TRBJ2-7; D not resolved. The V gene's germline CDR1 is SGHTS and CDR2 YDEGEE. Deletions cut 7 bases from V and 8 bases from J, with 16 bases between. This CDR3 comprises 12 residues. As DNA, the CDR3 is TGTGCCAGCGGGCAGACTCCTACGAAGCAGTACTTC. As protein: CASGQTPTKQYF.

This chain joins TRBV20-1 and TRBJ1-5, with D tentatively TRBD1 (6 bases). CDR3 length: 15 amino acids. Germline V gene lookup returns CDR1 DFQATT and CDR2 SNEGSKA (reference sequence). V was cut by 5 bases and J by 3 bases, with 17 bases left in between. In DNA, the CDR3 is TGCAGTGCTTTGCGGGACACGGCATTCAATCAGCCCCAGCATTTT. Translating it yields CSALRDTAFNQPQHF.